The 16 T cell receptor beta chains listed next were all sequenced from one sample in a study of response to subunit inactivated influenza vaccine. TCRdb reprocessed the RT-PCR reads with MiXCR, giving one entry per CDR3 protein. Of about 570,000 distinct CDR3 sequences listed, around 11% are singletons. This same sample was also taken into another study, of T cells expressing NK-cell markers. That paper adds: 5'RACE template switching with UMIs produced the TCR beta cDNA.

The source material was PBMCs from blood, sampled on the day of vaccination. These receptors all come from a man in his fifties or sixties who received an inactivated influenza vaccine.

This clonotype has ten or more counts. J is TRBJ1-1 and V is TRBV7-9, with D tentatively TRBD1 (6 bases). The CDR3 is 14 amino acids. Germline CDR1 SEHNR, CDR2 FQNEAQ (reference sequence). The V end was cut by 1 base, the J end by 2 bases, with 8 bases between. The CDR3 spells CASSLEGGNTEAFF. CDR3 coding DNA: TGTGCCAGCAGCTTAGAGGGGGGAAACACTGAAGCTTTCTTT.

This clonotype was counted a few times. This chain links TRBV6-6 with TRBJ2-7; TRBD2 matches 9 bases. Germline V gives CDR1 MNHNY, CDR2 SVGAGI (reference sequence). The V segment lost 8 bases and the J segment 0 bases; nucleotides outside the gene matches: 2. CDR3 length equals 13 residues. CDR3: CASHSGSSYEQYF. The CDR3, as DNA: TGTGCCAGCCATAGCGGGAGCTCCTACGAGCAGTACTTC.

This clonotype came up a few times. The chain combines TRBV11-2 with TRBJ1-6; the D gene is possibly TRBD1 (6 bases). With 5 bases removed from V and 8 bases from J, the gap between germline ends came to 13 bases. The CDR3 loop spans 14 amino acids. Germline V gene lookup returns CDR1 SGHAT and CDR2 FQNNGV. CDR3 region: CASSGGGADSPLHF. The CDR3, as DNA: TGTGCCAGCAGCGGGGGGGGCGCAGATTCACCCCTCCACTTT.

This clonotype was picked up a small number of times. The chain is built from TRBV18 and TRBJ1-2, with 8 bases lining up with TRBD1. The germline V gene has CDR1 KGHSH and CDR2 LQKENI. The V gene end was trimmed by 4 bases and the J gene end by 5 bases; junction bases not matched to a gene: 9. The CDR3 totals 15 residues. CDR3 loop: CASSLGQGQRYGYTF. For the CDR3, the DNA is TGTGCCAGCTCACTCGGACAGGGCCAACGGTATGGCTACACCTTC.

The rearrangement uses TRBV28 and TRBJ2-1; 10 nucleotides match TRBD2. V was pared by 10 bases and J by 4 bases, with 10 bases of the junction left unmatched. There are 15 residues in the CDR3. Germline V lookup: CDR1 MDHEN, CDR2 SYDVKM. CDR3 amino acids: CATFGLAATYNEQFF. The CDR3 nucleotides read TGTGCCACCTTCGGACTAGCGGCGACATACAATGAGCAGTTCTTC.

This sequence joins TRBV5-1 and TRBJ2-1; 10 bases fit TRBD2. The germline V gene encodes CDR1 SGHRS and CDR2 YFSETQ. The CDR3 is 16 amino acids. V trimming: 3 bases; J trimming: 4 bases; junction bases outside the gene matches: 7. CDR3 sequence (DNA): TGCGCCAGCAGCTCCTCCCTAGCGGGGGATTACAATGAGCAGTTCTTC. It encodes CASSSSLAGDYNEQFF.

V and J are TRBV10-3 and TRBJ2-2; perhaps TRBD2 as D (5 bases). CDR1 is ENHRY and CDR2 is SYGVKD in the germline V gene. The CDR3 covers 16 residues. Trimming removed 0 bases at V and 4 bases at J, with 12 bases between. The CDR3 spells CAISESTGFGTGELFF. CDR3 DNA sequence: TGTGCCATCAGTGAGTCGACGGGGTTCGGCACCGGGGAGCTGTTTTTT.

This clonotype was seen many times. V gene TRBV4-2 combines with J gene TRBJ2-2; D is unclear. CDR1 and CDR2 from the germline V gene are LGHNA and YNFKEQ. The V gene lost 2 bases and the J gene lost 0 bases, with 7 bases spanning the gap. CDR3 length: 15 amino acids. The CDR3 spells CASSQQTANTGELFF. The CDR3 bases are TGTGCCAGCAGCCAACAAACAGCGAACACCGGGGAGCTGTTTTTT.

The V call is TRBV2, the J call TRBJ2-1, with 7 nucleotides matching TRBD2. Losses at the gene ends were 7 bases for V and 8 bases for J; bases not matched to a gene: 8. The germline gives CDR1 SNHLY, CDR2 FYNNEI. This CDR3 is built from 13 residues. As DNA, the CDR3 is TGTGCCAGCACCCCCGGGAGGTGGGATGAGCAGTTCTTC. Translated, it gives CASTPGRWDEQFF.

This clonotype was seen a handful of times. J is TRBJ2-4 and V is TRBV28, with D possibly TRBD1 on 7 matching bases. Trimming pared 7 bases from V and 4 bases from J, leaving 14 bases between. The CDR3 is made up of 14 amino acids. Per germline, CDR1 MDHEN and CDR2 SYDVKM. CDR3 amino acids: CASKAAGQKNIQYF. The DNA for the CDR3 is TGTGCCAGCAAAGCCGCGGGACAGAAAAACATTCAGTACTTC.

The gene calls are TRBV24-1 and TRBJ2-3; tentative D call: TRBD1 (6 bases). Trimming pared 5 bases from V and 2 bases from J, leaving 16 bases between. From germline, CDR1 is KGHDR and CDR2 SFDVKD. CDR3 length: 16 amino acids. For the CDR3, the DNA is TGTGCCACCAGTGGTCGACTCGGGACAAACACAGATACGCAGTATTTT. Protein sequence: CATSGRLGTNTDTQYF.

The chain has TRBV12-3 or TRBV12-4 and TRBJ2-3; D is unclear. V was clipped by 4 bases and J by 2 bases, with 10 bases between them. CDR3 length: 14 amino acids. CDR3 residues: CASSSRVVTDTQYF. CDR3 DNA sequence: TGTGCCAGCAGTTCCAGAGTGGTCACAGATACGCAGTATTTT.

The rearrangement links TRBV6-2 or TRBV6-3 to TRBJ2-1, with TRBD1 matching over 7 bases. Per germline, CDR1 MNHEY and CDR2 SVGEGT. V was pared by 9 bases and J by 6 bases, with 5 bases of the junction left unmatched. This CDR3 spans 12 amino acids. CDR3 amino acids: CASLTGSNEQFF. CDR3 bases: TGTGCCAGTCTGACAGGGAGCAATGAGCAGTTCTTC.

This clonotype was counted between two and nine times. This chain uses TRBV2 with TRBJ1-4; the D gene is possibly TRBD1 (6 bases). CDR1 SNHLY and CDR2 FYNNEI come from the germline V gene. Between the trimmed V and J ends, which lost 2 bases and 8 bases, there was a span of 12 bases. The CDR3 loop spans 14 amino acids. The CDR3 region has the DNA TGTGCCAGCAGTGAACAGGGGCTAGGCGAAAAACTGTTTTTT. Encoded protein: CASSEQGLGEKLFF.

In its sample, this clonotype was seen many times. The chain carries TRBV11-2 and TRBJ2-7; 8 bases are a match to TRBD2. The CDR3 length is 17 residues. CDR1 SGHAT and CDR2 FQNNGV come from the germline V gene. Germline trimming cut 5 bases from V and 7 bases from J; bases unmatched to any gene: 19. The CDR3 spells CASSPGGTTGGLHEQYF. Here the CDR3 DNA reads TGTGCCAGCAGCCCGGGAGGGACTACGGGGGGACTCCATGAGCAGTACTTC.

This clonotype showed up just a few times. Here the CDR3 DNA reads TGTGCCAGCAGCCCGACGGGGACAGGGAACACCGGGGAGCTGTTTTTT. Its translation is CASSPTGTGNTGELFF. The rearrangement uses TRBV5-6 and TRBJ2-2; 8 bases map to TRBD1. CDR1 and CDR2 from the germline V gene are SGHDT and YYEEEE. Trimming cost V 4 bases and J 1 base; bases outside gene matches: 6. This CDR3 has 16 amino acids.